The rows below give T cell receptor beta chains drawn from one sample of a study of CD8 T cells in Susac syndrome. Using its own MiXCR run on the immunoSEQ multiplex PCR reads, TCRdb lists one record per CDR3 protein. The top ten hold over 0.12% of the sample, which has more than 150,000 distinct CDR3 sequences, about 93% seen once. Sequenced material: CD4+ T cells from PBMCs. The receptors were sampled from a human donor in good health. CDR3s include the opening cysteine and the closing phenylalanine or tryptophan. D genes are given only for firm matches. The size field is filled for only some rows; it gives once, few, many or a size class.

size	V	J	D	CDR3	DNA
once	TRBV18	TRBJ2-7	TRBD1	CASSSLQGALTYEQYF	TGTGCCAGCTCATCACTACAGGGGGCACTAACCTACGAGCAGTACTTC
NA	TRBV5-6	TRBJ2-3	NA	CASSLVARGDTQYF	TGTGCCAGCAGCTTGGTGGCCCGGGGGGATACGCAGTATTTT
few	TRBV3-1	TRBJ2-7	NA	CASSQGNEQYF	TGTGCCAGCAGCCAGGGCAACGAGCAGTACTTC
NA	TRBV29-1	TRBJ2-7	NA	CSVLGDLYEQYF	TGCAGCGTTCTCGGGGACCTTTACGAGCAGTACTTC
NA	TRBV7-2	TRBJ2-7	NA	CASRLTGTPSYEQYF	TGTGCCAGCAGATTGACCGGGACACCATCCTACGAGCAGTACTTC
NA	TRBV3-1	TRBJ2-2	NA	CASRHWVADSTGELFF	TGTGCCAGCAGACATTGGGTAGCGGATTCCACCGGGGAGCTGTTTTTT
NA	TRBV18	TRBJ1-6	NA	CASSPSRENNSPLHF	TGTGCCAGCTCACCCTCTAGGGAGAATAATTCACCCCTCCACTTT
NA	TRBV4-3	TRBJ1-2	NA	CASSQEQGLHGYTF	TGCGCCAGCAGCCAAGAACAGGGATTGCATGGCTACACCTTC
NA	TRBV2	TRBJ2-3	NA	CASRTETDTQYF	TGTGCCAGCAGGACGGAGACAGATACGCAGTATTTT
NA	TRBV20-1	TRBJ2-3	NA	CSARDPYSTDTQYF	TGCAGTGCTAGAGATCCTTACAGCACAGATACGCAGTATTTT
once	TRBV7-3	TRBJ1-1	NA	CASSSGHANTEAFF	TGTGCCAGCAGCTCGGGACACGCAAACACTGAAGCTTTCTTT
NA	TRBV20-1	TRBJ2-7	TRBD1	CSARQGVREQYF	TGCAGTGCCCGACAGGGAGTGAGGGAGCAGTACTTC
NA	TRBV12-3/TRBV12-4	TRBJ1-1	NA	CASSFTEAFF	TGTGCCAGCAGTTTCACTGAAGCTTTCTTT
NA	TRBV20-1	TRBJ1-6	TRBD1	CSANTGEGSYNSPLHF	TGCAGTGCTAACACAGGGGAGGGCTCCTATAATTCACCCCTCCACTTT
NA	TRBV30	TRBJ2-5	TRBD1	CACNTGGVETQYF	TGTGCCTGCAATACAGGGGGCGTAGAGACCCAGTACTTC
NA	TRBV30	TRBJ1-6	NA	CAWSVQGISQSRGSPLHF	TGTGCCTGGAGTGTCCAGGGAATCTCCCAATCTAGAGGTTCACCCCTCCACTTT
NA	TRBV7-9	TRBJ2-7	NA	CASSLPRASYEQYF	TGTGCCAGCAGCTTGCCTCGGGCCTCATACGAGCAGTACTTC
NA	TRBV29-1	TRBJ1-1	TRBD1	CSYFQGAELAFF	TGCAGCTACTTCCAGGGGGCAGAATTAGCTTTTTTT
NA	TRBV20-1	TRBJ1-2	NA	CSAVSTRGNYGYTF	TGCAGTGCGGTCAGCACTAGAGGCAACTATGGCTACACCTTC
NA	TRBV24-1	TRBJ2-1	TRBD1	CATSDRTGKNEQFF	TGTGCCACCAGTGATCGGACAGGGAAGAATGAGCAGTTCTTC
NA	TRBV14	TRBJ2-1	NA	CASSRVHNEQFF	TGTGCCAGCAGCCGGGTTCACAATGAGCAGTTCTTC
NA	TRBV18	TRBJ2-7	TRBD2	CASSPLAGGPPGGQYF	TGTGCCAGCTCACCACTAGCGGGGGGTCCGCCGGGAGGGCAGTACTTC
NA	TRBV9	TRBJ2-1	NA	CASSASGARTYANEQFF	TGTGCCAGCAGCGCCTCCGGTGCCCGAACGTACGCGAATGAGCAGTTCTTC
NA	TRBV5-6	TRBJ1-2	NA	CASSLVATHPTF	TGTGCCAGCAGCTTGGTGGCGACACACCCCACCTTC
once	TRBV5-1	TRBJ1-1	NA	CASSSQIENTEAFF	TGCGCCAGCAGCTCGCAGATCGAGAACACTGAAGCTTTCTTT
NA	TRBV27	TRBJ2-7	TRBD1	CASSPNLRGQGFEPGQYF	TGTGCCAGCAGTCCCAACCTCAGGGGACAGGGGTTCGAGCCGGGGCAGTACTTC
NA	TRBV7-2	TRBJ2-7	NA	CASSSMSGGSLEQYF	TGTGCCAGCAGCTCAATGTCCGGGGGCTCCCTGGAGCAGTACTTC
NA	TRBV3-1	TRBJ1-2	NA	CASSQDRGSSYTF	TGTGCCAGCAGCCAAGATCGAGGGAGTAGCTACACCTTC
NA	TRBV20-1	TRBJ1-6	NA	CSAEGPGNSPLHF	TGCAGTGCTGAGGGTCCGGGCAATTCACCCCTCCACTTT
NA	TRBV4-3	TRBJ1-4	NA	CASSQDQGLDEKLFF	TGCGCCAGCAGCCAAGATCAGGGTTTGGATGAAAAACTGTTTTTT
once	TRBV30	TRBJ1-1	NA	CAWRRGTNTEAFF	TGTGCCTGGCGTCGGGGGACGAACACTGAAGCTTTCTTT
NA	TRBV29-1	TRBJ2-7	TRBD2	CSVSSGGNEQYF	TGCAGCGTTTCGAGCGGGGGCAACGAGCAGTACTTC
NA	TRBV15	TRBJ1-2	NA	CATSPQWDNSYGYTF	TGTGCCACCAGCCCCCAATGGGACAATTCCTATGGCTACACCTTC
NA	TRBV19	TRBJ1-5	TRBD1	CASSRGANQPQHF	TGTGCCAGTAGCAGGGGGGCCAATCAGCCCCAGCATTTT
NA	TRBV30	TRBJ2-7	NA	CAWSVPYRGGYEQYF	TGTGCCTGGAGTGTTCCCTACAGGGGAGGGTACGAGCAGTACTTC
NA	TRBV29-1	TRBJ2-1	NA	CSVVGSYNEQFF	TGCAGCGTTGTGGGGTCATACAATGAGCAGTTCTTC
NA	TRBV5-6	TRBJ2-2	TRBD2	CASSLISGGNTGELFF	TGTGCCAGCAGCTTGATCAGCGGGGGGAACACCGGGGAGCTGTTTTTT